Presented here are 20 T cell receptor beta chains from one specimen sequenced in a study of cytomegalovirus exposure and HLA in healthy donors. PCR involved 60 Vbeta and 13 Jbeta primers. The table came from immunoSEQ multiplex PCR; TCRdb's copy has only in-frame clones and leaves some out. The repertoire holds over 150,000 clones, with 75% to 85% as singletons. The source material was PBMCs. The source of these receptors is a boy younger than 18 in good health and CMV-seronegative.

Points on this clone: This specimen includes other DNA sequences encoding the same CDR3. The chain uses TRBV30 and TRBJ1-1, with TRBD1 matching over 8 bases. J was trimmed by 2 bases and V by 5 bases; bases with no gene match: 10. Germline CDR1 GTSNPN, CDR2 SVGIG (reference sequence). CDR3 length: 15 amino acids. As DNA, the CDR3 is TGTGCCTGGGACCGAAGACAGGGGTATAACACTGAAGCTTTCTTT. Its translation: CAWDRRQGYNTEAFF.

About this clone itself: At one boundary the junction diverges from the germline segment, which might be a read error. The chain recombines TRBV7-7 with TRBJ2-1; 8 bases map to TRBD2. Germline assignment: CDR1 SSHAT and CDR2 FNYEAQ (reference sequence). This CDR3 is 15 amino acids long. CDR3 amino acids: CASSPDYSGIVEQFF. In DNA form, the CDR3 reads TGTGCTAGCAGTCCTGACTATAGCGGGATAGTTGAGCAGTTCTTC.

The chain combines TRBV30 with TRBJ1-1, with a possible D match to TRBD1 (5 bases). The CDR3 consists of 13 residues. The germline V and J ends were trimmed by 5 bases and 10 bases, with 20 bases remaining between them. The V gene's germline CDR1 is GTSNPN and CDR2 SVGIG (reference sequence). The CDR3 protein is CAWLGLPRQGAFF. The CDR3 DNA is TGTGCCTGGTTAGGATTACCGCGTCAGGGAGCTTTCTTT.

The V and J genes are TRBV4-2 and TRBJ2-5; TRBD2 might be the D (6 bases). TRBJ2-7 explains the end of the DNA better; the J call may be wrong. The CDR3 length is 15 residues. The germline CDR1 and CDR2 sequences are LGHNA and YNFKEQ. The CDR3: CASSQAGTATYEQYF. CDR3 DNA sequence: TGTGCCAGCAGCCAAGCTGGGACTGCGACCTACGAGCAGTACTTC.

The chain employs TRBV2 and TRBJ2-1; TRBD2 matches at 12 bases. Trimming at V came to 6 bases and at J to 7 bases, leaving 7 bases not matched to a gene. Germline loops: CDR1 SNHLY, CDR2 FYNNEI. There are 15 residues in the CDR3. CDR3 amino acids: CASRPSGGARNEQFF. In DNA form, the CDR3 reads TGTGCCAGCAGACCTAGCGGGGGGGCTAGGAATGAGCAGTTCTTC. The whole variable domain, remainder taken from reference TRBV2 and TRBJ2-1, is EPEVTQTPSHQVTQMGQEVILRCVPISNHLYFYWYRQILGQKVEFLVSFYNNEISEKSEIFDDQFSVERPDGSNFTLKIRSTKLEDSAMYFCASRPSGGARNEQFFGPGTRLTVL.

The chain carries TRBV18 and TRBJ2-1; D may be TRBD2 (5 bases). The CDR3 has 14 residues. Germline CDR1 reads KGHSH; CDR2 reads LQKENI. Between the trimmed V and J ends, which lost 6 bases and 9 bases, there was a span of 18 bases. Here the CDR3 reads CASSPTSSRTEQFF. As DNA, the CDR3 is TGTGCCAGCTCCCCTACTAGTAGTAGGACTGAGCAGTTCTTC.

The gene calls are TRBV11-2 and TRBJ2-5; D is possibly TRBD2 (6 bases). CDR3 length: 14 residues. Germline values: CDR1 SGHAT, CDR2 FQNNGV. With 5 bases removed from V and 4 bases from J, the gap between germline ends came to 14 bases. The CDR3 DNA follows: TGTGCCAGCAGCCCTGGGACTTTAGGAGAGACCCAGTACTTC. It is translated as CASSPGTLGETQYF.

J is TRBJ1-1 and V is TRBV25-1, with D tentatively TRBD1 (5 bases). Trimming removed 1 base at V and 8 bases at J, with 11 bases between. Germline assignment: CDR1 MGHDK and CDR2 SYGVNS. CDR3 size: 13 residues. CDR3 bases: TGTGCCAGCAGTGAATGGGGGAGGATAGAAGCTTTCTTT. Amino acids: CASSEWGRIEAFF.

This clone was seen just once. Additional DNA sequences in this sample encode the identical CDR3. The chain links TRBV19 to TRBJ1-1; TRBD1 matches at 10 bases. CDR3 length: 13 amino acids. From germline, CDR1 is LNHDA and CDR2 SQIVND (reference sequence). V lost 4 bases to trimming and J lost 4 bases; unmatched junction nucleotides: 0. CDR3 DNA: TGTGCCAGTAGTAGACAGGGGGCCACTGAAGCTTTCTTT. As protein: CASSRQGATEAFF. The full variable domain, completed using reference TRBV19 and TRBJ1-1, is DGGITQSPKYLFRKEGQNVTLSCEQNLNHDAMYWYRQDPGQGLRLIYYSQIVNDFQKGDIAEGYSVSREKKESFPLTVTSAQKNPTAFYLCASSRQGATEAFFGQGTRLTVV.

The genes are TRBV30 and TRBJ1-4, with 7 positions matching TRBD1. Per the germline V gene, CDR1 is GTSNPN and CDR2 is SVGIG (reference sequence). The CDR3 loop spans 14 amino acids. V was clipped by 5 bases and J by 4 bases; unmatched bases: 7. CDR3 DNA sequence: TGTGCCTGGGCCTCCGGGACAGTTAATGAAAAACTGTTTTTT. It specifies CAWASGTVNEKLFF.

The V gene is TRBV5-6, the J gene TRBJ1-1; 9 bases align to TRBD1. With 1 base clipped from V and 11 bases from J, the junction kept 6 bases outside the gene matches. CDR1 is SGHDT and CDR2 is YYEEEE in the germline V gene. The CDR3 has 13 amino acids. CDR3 amino acids: CASSLWGQGDAFF. The CDR3 DNA reads as TGTGCCAGCAGCTTGTGGGGACAGGGTGACGCTTTCTTT.

This chain uses TRBV18 with TRBJ2-5; no definite D call. Germline assignment: CDR1 KGHSH and CDR2 LQKENI. This CDR3 is 14 amino acids long. Trimming shortened V by 5 bases and J by 5 bases, and 15 bases separated the two germline ends. The CDR3 loop reads CASSKTGERETQYF. CDR3 DNA: TGTGCCAGCTCAAAAACTGGAGAAAGGGAGACCCAGTACTTC.

This clone was detected once. V usage is TRBV5-1 and J usage is TRBJ1-1; the match to TRBD1 covers 10 bases. The CDR3 is 14 amino acids. J lost 5 bases, V lost 3 bases, and 4 bases had no gene match. In germline, CDR1 is SGHRS, CDR2 YFSETQ. The CDR3 is CASSYDRGLTEAFF. Here the CDR3 DNA reads TGCGCCAGCAGCTACGACAGGGGGCTAACTGAAGCTTTCTTT.

This sequence joins TRBV30 and TRBJ1-5, with D possibly being TRBD1 (5 bases). V was cut by 6 bases and J by 1 base, with 19 bases left in between. Germline V gene data show CDR1 as GTSNPN and CDR2 as SVGIG (reference sequence). The CDR3 loop spans 16 amino acids. The CDR3 protein is CACAGTAGPSNQPQHF. Here the CDR3 DNA reads TGTGCCTGCGCGGGGACCGCTGGCCCCAGCAATCAGCCCCAGCATTTT.

CDR3 amino acids: CAWSRSFGTEAFF. The CDR3 DNA sequence: TGTGCCTGGAGTAGGAGCTTCGGGACTGAAGCTTTCTTT. The V and J genes are TRBV30 and TRBJ1-1; D ambiguous. V lost 2 bases to trimming and J lost 5 bases, with 12 bases between them. Germline CDR1 and CDR2: GTSNPN and SVGIG (reference sequence). CDR3 length: 13 residues.

This sequence joins TRBV10-3 and TRBJ2-3, with D maybe TRBD1 (6 bases). V was pared by 9 bases and J by 5 bases, with 18 bases between. The CDR3 contains 14 residues. In germline, CDR1 is ENHRY, CDR2 SYGVKD. The CDR3 DNA sequence: TGTGCCATAGGTAGGGGGACCTACGGAGATACGCAGTATTTT. It is translated as CAIGRGTYGDTQYF.

The V and J genes are TRBV5-4 and TRBJ2-7; TRBD1 aligns across 7 bases. The CDR3 has 15 residues. Losses at the gene ends were 3 bases for V and 1 base for J; bases not matched to a gene: 7. Germline V gene sequence: CDR1 SGHNT, CDR2 YYREEE (reference sequence). The CDR3 sequence is CASSSHRGWSYEQYF. The DNA for the CDR3 is TGTGCCAGCAGCTCCCACAGGGGATGGTCCTACGAGCAGTACTTC.

The sample holds one count of this clone. This rearrangement joins TRBV5-5 to TRBJ1-5; 8 bases are a match to TRBD1. After removal of 1 base from V and 5 bases from J, the junction contained 5 bases not matched to a gene. The CDR3 covers 15 residues. Germline values: CDR1 SGHKS, CDR2 YYEKEE (reference sequence). The CDR3 DNA reads TGTGCCAGCAGCTTGACAGGGGGACCCCATCAGCCCCAGCATTTT. The encoded protein is CASSLTGGPHQPQHF.

CDR3 amino acids: CAWSWTGDSTEAFF. In DNA form, the CDR3 reads TGTGCCTGGTCATGGACAGGGGATTCGACTGAAGCTTTCTTT. V is TRBV30 and J is TRBJ1-1; 9 bases align to TRBD1. The germline V gene encodes CDR1 GTSNPN and CDR2 SVGIG (reference sequence). CDR3 length equals 14 residues. Trimming at V came to 5 bases and at J to 5 bases, leaving 9 bases not matched to a gene.

CDR3 region: CASSGGSGELFF. The CDR3 region has the DNA TGCGCCAGCAGTGGAGGGTCCGGGGAGCTGTTTTTT. The V gene is TRBV10-1, the J gene TRBJ2-2; D possibly corresponds to TRBD2 (5 bases). Germline V gene lookup returns CDR1 WNHNN and CDR2 SYGVQD (reference sequence). This CDR3 contains 12 residues. The V end lost 4 bases, the J end lost 6 bases, and 6 bases lay between the germline ends.